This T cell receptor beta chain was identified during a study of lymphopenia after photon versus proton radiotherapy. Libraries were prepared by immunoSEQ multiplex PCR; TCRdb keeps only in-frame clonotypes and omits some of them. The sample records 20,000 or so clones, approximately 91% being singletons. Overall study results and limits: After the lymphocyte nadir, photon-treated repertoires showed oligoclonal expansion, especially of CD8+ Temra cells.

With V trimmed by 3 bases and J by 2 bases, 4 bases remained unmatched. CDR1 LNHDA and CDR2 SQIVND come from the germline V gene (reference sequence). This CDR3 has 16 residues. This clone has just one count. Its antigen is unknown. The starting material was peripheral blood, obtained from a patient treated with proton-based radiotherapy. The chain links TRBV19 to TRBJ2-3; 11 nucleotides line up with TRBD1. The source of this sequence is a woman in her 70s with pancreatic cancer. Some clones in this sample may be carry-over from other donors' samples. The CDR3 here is CASSIGTGGPTDTQYF. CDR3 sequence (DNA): TGTGCCAGTAGTATCGGGACAGGGGGGCCCACAGATACGCAGTATTTT.